A selection of T cell receptor beta chains follows, all from one sample in a study of post-analysis software for immune sequencing data. One entry per CDR3 protein results from TCRdb running MiXCR on the PCR reads. The sample holds fewer than 850,000 distinct CDR3 sequences, around 27% seen once. The sample consisted of blood. The receptors were sampled from a girl between 10 and 17 years old with multiple sclerosis. CDR3s include the opening cysteine and the closing phenylalanine or tryptophan. D genes are given only for firm matches. Expanded clones are given a class, and other clones once, few, many or no size at all.

j_gene	d_gene	v_gene	abundance	CDR3aa	CDR3nt
TRBJ1-5	TRBD1	TRBV10-3	NA	CAINATGDSSNQPQHF	TGTGCCATCAACGCGACAGGGGATTCAAGCAATCAGCCCCAGCATTTT
TRBJ2-5	TRBD1	TRBV6-1	NA	CASSEMQTGGWETQYF	TGTGCCAGCAGTGAGATGCAGACAGGGGGATGGGAGACCCAGTACTTC
TRBJ2-1	TRBD1	TRBV12-3/TRBV12-4	NA	CATQTGGQETQFF	TGTGCCACCCAGACAGGGGGACAAGAGACCCAGTTCTTC
TRBJ2-2	NA	TRBV7-9	NA	CASSLLLMNTGELFF	TGTGCCAGCAGCTTGCTCCTGATGAACACCGGGGAGCTGTTTTTT
TRBJ1-4	TRBD1	TRBV10-3	NA	CATHPDRPSERLFF	TGTGCCACACATCCGGACAGGCCCTCGGAGAGACTGTTTTTT
TRBJ2-5	TRBD1	TRBV4-2	NA	CASARGQGKETQYF	TGTGCCAGCGCCCGGGGACAGGGAAAAGAGACCCAGTACTTC
TRBJ2-7	TRBD1	TRBV5-1	NA	CASSLQTGYEQYF	TGCGCCAGCAGCTTGCAGACAGGGTACGAGCAGTACTTC
TRBJ2-7	NA	TRBV4-3	NA	CASSQGATSYEQYF	TGCGCCAGCAGCCAAGGTGCCACCTCCTACGAGCAGTACTTC
TRBJ2-5	NA	TRBV7-9	NA	CASSAPGETQYF	TGTGCCAGCAGCGCCCCGGGGGAGACCCAGTACTTC
TRBJ1-1	NA	TRBV11-2	NA	CASSRLRGPEAFF	TGTGCCAGCAGCCGTTTGCGGGGGCCGGAAGCTTTCTTT
TRBJ2-3	TRBD2	TRBV13	few	CASSFLLAGGPISDTQYF	TGTGCCAGCAGCTTTCTCCTAGCGGGAGGGCCAATATCAGATACGCAGTATTTT
TRBJ1-2	NA	TRBV29-1	NA	CSVNKDGSNYGYTF	TGCAGCGTGAACAAGGACGGATCTAACTATGGCTACACCTTC
TRBJ2-6	TRBD1	TRBV4-3	NA	CASSDGTGLLSGANVLTF	TGCGCCAGCAGTGACGGGACAGGCCTTCTCTCTGGGGCCAACGTCCTGACTTTC
TRBJ1-1	NA	TRBV12-3/TRBV12-4	few	CASTLGRGGTEAFF	TGTGCCAGCACCCTAGGTAGGGGGGGCACTGAAGCTTTCTTT
TRBJ2-7	TRBD1	TRBV9	NA	CASSAAGTAGYEQYF	TGTGCCAGCAGCGCCGCCGGGACAGCAGGTTACGAGCAGTACTTC
TRBJ2-5	NA	TRBV7-2	few	CASSLGAYGQYF	TGTGCCAGCAGCTTAGGGGCCTATGGGCAGTACTTC
TRBJ1-1	TRBD1	TRBV7-9	NA	CASSLVQGASTEAFF	TGTGCCAGCAGCCTTGTCCAGGGGGCTAGCACTGAAGCTTTCTTT
TRBJ2-7	TRBD2	TRBV4-1	NA	CASSQGPSGVDNEQYF	TGCGCCAGCAGCCAAGGTCCTAGCGGGGTAGACAATGAGCAGTACTTC
TRBJ2-1	TRBD1	TRBV5-1	NA	CASSLATGTGGYNEQFF	TGCGCCAGCAGCTTGGCTACCGGGACAGGGGGTTACAATGAGCAGTTCTTC
TRBJ2-1	TRBD2	TRBV9	NA	CASSVNPLAGGANEQFF	TGTGCCAGCAGCGTGAACCCCCTAGCGGGAGGGGCTAATGAGCAGTTCTTC
TRBJ2-7	TRBD1	TRBV6-5	NA	CASSKSYRGQDEQYF	TGCGCCAGCTCTAAAAGTTACAGGGGGCAGGACGAGCAGTACTTC
TRBJ2-5	TRBD2	TRBV5-4	few	CASSSRLAGGETQYF	TGTGCCAGCAGCTCCAGACTAGCGGGAGGGGAGACCCAGTACTTC
TRBJ1-5	NA	TRBV2	NA	CASGGPQNNRPQHF	TGTGCCAGCGGTGGACCCCAGAACAATCGGCCCCAGCATTTT
TRBJ1-2	TRBD1	TRBV20-1	NA	CSARDPLGQAYGYTF	TGCAGTGCTAGAGATCCCTTAGGACAGGCCTATGGCTACACCTTC
TRBJ1-6	NA	TRBV27	NA	CASMAGVNSPLHF	TGTGCCAGCATGGCAGGGGTGAATTCACCCCTCCACTTT
TRBJ1-6	TRBD1	TRBV7-6	few	CASSSKDTRGSGFHSPLHF	TGTGCCAGCAGCTCAAAAGACACCAGGGGGTCCGGGTTTCATTCACCCCTCCACTTT
TRBJ1-2	TRBD1	TRBV11-2	NA	CASSLQGMSANYGYTF	TGTGCCAGCAGCCTACAGGGGATGTCTGCTAACTATGGCTACACCTTC
TRBJ2-1	TRBD2	TRBV12-3/TRBV12-4	few	CASSLYVSGGRDEQFF	TGTGCCAGCAGTTTATATGTTAGCGGGGGTAGGGATGAGCAGTTCTTC
TRBJ2-7	NA	TRBV10-1	NA	CASSEGPGAEQYF	TGCGCCAGCAGTGAGGGGCCGGGGGCCGAGCAGTACTTC
TRBJ2-1	TRBD1	TRBV9	NA	CASSIGQGVSNEQFF	TGTGCCAGCAGCATTGGACAGGGGGTTTCCAATGAGCAGTTCTTC
TRBJ2-1	TRBD2	TRBV7-2	few	CASSPSGRVFNEQFF	TGTGCCAGCAGCCCTAGCGGGAGGGTCTTCAATGAGCAGTTCTTC
TRBJ2-4	NA	TRBV12-3/TRBV12-4	NA	CASSLPWTGKNIQYF	TGTGCCAGCAGTTTACCCTGGACGGGGAAAAACATTCAGTACTTC
TRBJ1-6	NA	TRBV27	NA	CASSQQVYNSPLHF	TGTGCCAGCAGTCAACAGGTCTATAATTCACCCCTCCACTTT
TRBJ1-6	NA	TRBV4-1	few	CASSWNNSPLHF	TGCGCCAGCAGCTGGAATAATTCACCCCTCCACTTT
TRBJ1-2	NA	TRBV28	NA	CASSPGSDYGYTF	TGTGCCAGCAGTCCGGGTAGTGACTATGGCTACACCTTC
TRBJ2-5	NA	TRBV28	many	CASSLRGVETQYF	TGTGCCAGCAGTTTAAGGGGTGTCGAGACCCAGTACTTC
TRBJ1-5	NA	TRBV7-2	few	CASSHNLASDQPQHF	TGTGCCAGCAGCCACAATCTCGCGAGCGATCAGCCCCAGCATTTT
TRBJ2-1	NA	TRBV20-1	few	CSARDGGLYNEQFF	TGCAGTGCTAGAGACGGAGGTCTCTACAATGAGCAGTTCTTC
TRBJ1-5	TRBD1	TRBV25-1	NA	CASSEKGGTGYQPQHF	TGTGCCAGCAGTGAAAAGGGTGGGACAGGATATCAGCCCCAGCATTTT
TRBJ1-5	NA	TRBV7-2	NA	CASSYLGGHQPQHF	TGTGCCAGCAGCTACTTGGGAGGGCATCAGCCCCAGCATTTT